Described below is a single T cell receptor beta chain sequence and its context. CDR3 length: 14 residues. Between the trimmed V and J ends, which lost 3 bases and 5 bases, there was a span of 13 bases. The germline gives CDR1 DFQATT, CDR2 SNEGSKA (reference sequence). Original handling: Cell counts per sample came from amplifying reference gene primers. Clones were sequenced by immunoSEQ multiplex PCR, and TCRdb holds only the in-frame ones, with some missing. V and J calls plus clone size are reproduced from that table; the DNA served to infer D and trimming. This table has approximately 210,000 clones, about 83% appearing once. This entry is derived from a study of blood T cell repertoires in COVID-19. In the study overall: Some COVID-19 samples were acute and others convalescent; all came from the United States, Italy and Spain. Nucleic acid was either cDNA or gDNA, and it came from T cells, B-cell-depleted T cells, or PBMCs.

The sequenced sample consisted of peripheral blood. The gene calls are TRBV20-1 and TRBJ1-4; maybe TRBD1 (6 bases). The clonotype originates from a woman aged 45-65 years with acute or convalescent COVID-19. CDR3 DNA: TGCAGTGCTAGTTTTGGACAGTTCAATGAAAAACTGTTTTTT. Residues: CSASFGQFNEKLFF.